Below, one T cell receptor beta chain is given with its context. This record belongs to a study of CD8 T cells in Susac syndrome. High-throughput TCR beta sequencing covered peripheral CD8+ and CD4+ T cells. Negative isolation was used for CD8+ and CD4+ T cells, and FACS enrichment was applied to TEMRA cells. With random hexamers, roughly 0.45 to 1 ug RNA was reverse transcribed. Across 54 Vbeta and 13 Jbeta, TCR beta CDR3 was amplified with immunoSEQ multiplex PCR. Each CDR3 protein is one row after TCRdb ran MiXCR on the immunoSEQ multiplex PCR reads. The sample yields fewer than 200,000 distinct CDR3 sequences, approximately 96% seen once. The CDR3 has 15 amino acids. With 1 base removed from V and 3 bases from J, the gap between germline ends came to 12 bases. Germline V gene sequence: CDR1 SGDLS, CDR2 YYNGEE.

The specimen was CD8+ T cells from PBMCs. The clonotype comes from a human donor with multiple sclerosis. The rearrangement joins TRBV9 to TRBJ2-3; maybe TRBD2 (5 bases). The CDR3 spells CASSVYERTTDTQYF. The CDR3 DNA reads TGTGCCAGCAGCGTATATGAGCGGACTACAGATACGCAGTATTTT.